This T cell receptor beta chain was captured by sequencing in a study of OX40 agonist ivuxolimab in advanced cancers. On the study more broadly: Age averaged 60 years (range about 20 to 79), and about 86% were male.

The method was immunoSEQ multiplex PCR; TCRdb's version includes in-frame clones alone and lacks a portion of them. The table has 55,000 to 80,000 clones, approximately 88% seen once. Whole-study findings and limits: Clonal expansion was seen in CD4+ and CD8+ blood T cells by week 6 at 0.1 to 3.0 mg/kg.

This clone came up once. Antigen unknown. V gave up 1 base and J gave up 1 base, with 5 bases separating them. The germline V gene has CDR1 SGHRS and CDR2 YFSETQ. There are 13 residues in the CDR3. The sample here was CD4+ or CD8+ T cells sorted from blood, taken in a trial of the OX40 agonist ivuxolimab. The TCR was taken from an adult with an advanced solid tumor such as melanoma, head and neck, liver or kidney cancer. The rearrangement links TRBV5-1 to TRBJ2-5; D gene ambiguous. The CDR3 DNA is TGCGCCAGCAGCTTGCAGAGCCAAGAGACCCAGTACTTC. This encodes CASSLQSQETQYF.